One and the same sample provided the 31 T cell receptor beta chains below, sequenced in a study of vaccination and CD4 T cells after COVID-19 (dated by TCRdb to 2022 to 2024). The label giving this sample's treatment or condition can be read as: 10-day PBMC culture with coronavirus spike peptide pools or control peptides (ViraFEST assay). The library was generated by PCR. The sequencer was an Illumina iSeq 100. DNA from cultured CD4+ T cells underwent TCR sequencing with the Oncomine TCR Beta short-read assay at the Johns Hopkins FTIC core. The public sequencing data were trimmed at Q25 with fastp and processed into clonotypes with MiXCR by TCRdb, which kept only in-frame beta chains. Rows with a matching CDR3 protein are joined into one entry that keeps the most common DNA and genes. This sample gives roughly 16,000 distinct CDR3 sequences in total; about 60% of them show up just once. The ten largest clones add up to around 11% of the sample.

Their specific antigens are unknown. The sequenced sample was CD4+ T cells from blood, cultured in vitro. These receptors were obtained from a human donor who had recovered from COVID-19.

The chain employs TRBV11-3 and TRBJ2-1; TRBD2 might be the D (6 bases). Germline V gene data show CDR1 as SGHNT and CDR2 as YENEEA. This CDR3 is built from 15 residues. With 1 base removed from V and 1 base from J, the gap between germline ends came to 8 bases. The CDR3, as DNA: TGTGCCAGCAGCTTAGCGGGGGTATCCTACAATGAGCAGTTCTTC. Translating gives CASSLAGVSYNEQFF.

The CDR3 here is CASSTTGTSPYEQYF. The DNA for the CDR3 is TGTGCCAGCAGTACCACCGGGACTAGCCCCTACGAGCAGTACTTC. The rearrangement uses TRBV28 and TRBJ2-7; 9 bases are shared with TRBD2. CDR3 length: 15 amino acids. The V gene end was trimmed by 5 bases and the J gene end by 2 bases; junction bases not matched to a gene: 7. The germline V gene encodes CDR1 MDHEN and CDR2 SYDVKM.

This clonotype was seen once. The chain joins TRBV27 to TRBJ2-3; 7 nucleotides agree with TRBD1. This CDR3 region has 17 residues. Trimming at V came to 7 bases and at J to 0 bases, leaving 13 bases not matched to a gene. Germline CDR1 reads MNHEY; CDR2 reads SMNVEV (reference sequence). In DNA, the CDR3 is TGTGCCAGCAAGCTTTTCGCACAGGGGTTTAGCACAGATACGCAGTATTTT. Amino acids: CASKLFAQGFSTDTQYF.

This clonotype was found once. The chain couples TRBV6-1 to TRBJ2-6, with D uncertain. The CDR3 is 15 residues long. Germline lookup yields CDR1 MNHNS and CDR2 SASEGT. V was clipped by 6 bases and J by 4 bases, with 13 bases between them. In DNA, the CDR3 is TGTGCCAGCAGAGATTTGGCTTCGGGGGCCAACGTCCTGACTTTC. Its protein is CASRDLASGANVLTF.

This clonotype was seen only a few times. V and J are TRBV6-1 and TRBJ1-6; 7 bases fit TRBD1. V shed 5 bases, J shed 7 bases, and the junction held 5 bases outside the gene matches. The germline V gene encodes CDR1 MNHNS and CDR2 SASEGT. The CDR3 totals 14 residues. CDR3 DNA: TGTGCCAGCAGTCTACAGGGGAGGAATTCACCCCTCCACTTT. Protein product: CASSLQGRNSPLHF.

This clonotype was counted a few times. The CDR3 loop reads CASSSYNSPLHF. The CDR3 DNA reads TGTGCCAGCAGCTCCTATAATTCACCCCTCCACTTT. The chain has TRBV7-2 and TRBJ1-6, with D unclear. This CDR3 spans 12 amino acids. Germline CDR1 SGHTA, CDR2 FQGNSA. V was trimmed by 4 bases and J by 2 bases, leaving 0 bases between them.

The chain employs TRBV12-3 or TRBV12-4 and TRBJ2-7, with 9 bases that match TRBD1. After removal of 5 bases from V and 4 bases from J, the junction contained 9 bases not matched to a gene. The CDR3 covers 15 residues. Here the CDR3 DNA reads TGTGCCAGCAGTATGTCCGGGACAGGGCAGTACGAGCAGTACTTC. Its protein is CASSMSGTGQYEQYF.

This chain joins TRBV18 and TRBJ2-2; D gene ambiguous. V gave up 2 bases and J gave up 6 bases, with 19 bases separating them. The CDR3 runs to 17 residues. The V gene's germline CDR1 is KGHSH and CDR2 LQKENI. CDR3 in amino acids: CASSPGRSPTGAGELFF. The CDR3 DNA sequence: TGTGCCAGCTCACCAGGTCGGAGCCCAACCGGCGCCGGGGAGCTGTTTTTT.

The chain has TRBV27 and TRBJ2-2; 12 bases fit TRBD1. Unmatched junction bases numbered 12, after V lost 6 bases and J lost 7 bases. CDR1 is MNHEY and CDR2 is SMNVEV in the germline V gene (reference sequence). The CDR3 runs to 17 residues. The CDR3 protein is CASRPSWDRGPFGELFF. The DNA for the CDR3 is TGTGCCAGCAGACCGAGTTGGGACAGGGGGCCTTTCGGGGAGCTGTTTTTT.

The gene calls are TRBV20-1 and TRBJ2-4; no firm D call. V was trimmed by 0 bases and J by 0 bases, leaving 12 bases between them. This CDR3 is 16 amino acids long. Germline V gene sequence: CDR1 DFQATT, CDR2 SNEGSKA (reference sequence). The CDR3: CSARDWQPLAKNIQYF. The CDR3 DNA is TGCAGTGCTAGAGATTGGCAGCCCCTAGCCAAAAACATTCAGTACTTC.

This clonotype was observed a single time. J is TRBJ1-2 and V is TRBV20-1; D remains unclear. This CDR3 region has 13 residues. Germline V CDR1 and CDR2: DFQATT, SNEGSKA (reference sequence). The V and J ends lost 1 base and 2 bases respectively, with 8 bases between them. The CDR3 region is CSARGTENYGYTF. The DNA for the CDR3 is TGCAGTGCTAGAGGTACTGAAAACTATGGCTACACCTTC.

There are a few counts of this clonotype. The rearrangement uses TRBV6-2 or TRBV6-3 and TRBJ1-2; TRBD1 agrees at 7 bases. The CDR3 extends over 13 amino acids. V trimming: 6 bases; J trimming: 4 bases; junction bases outside the gene matches: 5. Germline CDR1 is MNHEY and CDR2 is SVGEGT. As DNA, the CDR3 is TGTGCCAGCAGGGGACAGAATTTCTATGGCTACACCTTC. Its protein product is CASRGQNFYGYTF.

This chain links TRBV6-5 with TRBJ2-5; 9 nucleotides agree with TRBD2. Germline V gene lookup returns CDR1 MNHEY and CDR2 SVGAGI. Unmatched junction bases numbered 27, after V lost 2 bases and J lost 2 bases. This CDR3 has 23 amino acids. CDR3: CASSYGIVFRLAVVMEEQETQYF. In nucleotides, the CDR3 is TGTGCCAGCAGTTACGGAATCGTCTTCAGACTAGCGGTTGTGATGGAGGAACAAGAGACCCAGTACTTC.

This clonotype turned up a few times. This sequence joins TRBV19 and TRBJ1-1, with D tentatively TRBD1 (6 bases). Germline V gene sequence: CDR1 LNHDA, CDR2 SQIVND (reference sequence). The CDR3 totals 16 residues. V shed 5 bases and J shed 1 base, with 17 bases lying between them. The CDR3 region has the DNA TGTGCCAGTAGTCACAGGGTATCGGGGAAGAACACTGAAGCTTTCTTT. Encoded protein: CASSHRVSGKNTEAFF.

This sequence joins TRBV29-1 and TRBJ2-5; perhaps TRBD2 as D (6 bases). The V end was cut by 5 bases, the J end by 5 bases, with 15 bases between. The CDR3 is 13 amino acids. CDR1 and CDR2 (germline): SQVTM, ANQGSEA. CDR3 in amino acids: CSVKDLGRETQYF. The CDR3 bases are TGCAGCGTTAAGGACTTGGGGAGGGAGACCCAGTACTTC.

About this clonotype: The germline gene is not matched at one end of the junction; a read error may be the cause. V usage is TRBV27 and J usage is TRBJ2-5, with 8 bases lining up with TRBD2. Germline V gives CDR1 MNHEY, CDR2 SMNVEV (reference sequence). CDR3 size: 16 residues. The CDR3 loop reads CASSLRAGVVQETRYF. The CDR3 DNA reads as TGTGCCAGCAGTTTGCGAGCGGGAGTCGTCCAAGAGACCCGGTACTTC.

The chain uses TRBV21-1 and TRBJ2-7; TRBD1 is the table's D call, not checked against the DNA. TRBV21-1 is shown as a pseudogene. The CDR3 extends over 18 amino acids. The CDR3 sequence: CASSTTLPGQGADYEQYF. The CDR3 DNA follows: TGTGCCAGCAGCACTACGCTACCGGGACAGGGGGCTGACTACGAGCAGTACTTC.

This clonotype was recorded once. The chain carries TRBV20-1 and TRBJ2-5; 9 bases match TRBD2. Germline CDR1 is DFQATT and CDR2 is SNEGSKA (reference sequence). V shed 4 bases and J 2 bases; nucleotides not matched to a gene: 8. This CDR3 is built from 15 residues. The CDR3 protein is CSANQRGVMQETQYF. DNA of the CDR3: TGCAGTGCTAATCAGCGGGGGGTAATGCAAGAGACCCAGTACTTC.

The chain couples TRBV19 to TRBJ1-2; TRBD1 aligns across 9 bases. Losses at the gene ends were 6 bases for V and 4 bases for J; bases not matched to a gene: 6. Germline CDR1 reads LNHDA; CDR2 reads SQIVND (reference sequence). This CDR3 is 14 amino acids long. The CDR3 DNA sequence: TGTGCCAGTAGGAGGACAGGGGATAGCTATGGCTACACCTTC. This gives the protein CASRRTGDSYGYTF.

This chain connects TRBV7-9 to TRBJ2-1, with 8 bases fitting TRBD2. The CDR3 length is 14 residues. Trimming removed 8 bases from V and 4 bases from J; junction bases left unmatched: 7. Germline V gene data show CDR1 as SEHNR and CDR2 as FQNEAQ (reference sequence). The CDR3 DNA follows: TGTGCCAGCTCCCGGGCTAGCGGGTACAATGAGCAGTTCTTC. Its translation is CASSRASGYNEQFF.

V is TRBV20-1 and J is TRBJ1-5; 7 bases are shared with TRBD1. TRBJ2-3 matches the DNA end more closely, so the J call is doubtful. The CDR3 is 12 residues long. Germline loops: CDR1 DFQATT, CDR2 SNEGSKA (reference sequence). The CDR3 nucleotides read TGCAGTGCTACGACAGGGACCCAGCCCCAGTATTTT. Protein product: CSATTGTQPQYF.

The gene calls are TRBV7-2 and TRBJ2-7; D not resolved. Between the trimmed V and J ends, which lost 3 bases and 4 bases, there was a span of 4 bases. The CDR3 has 11 residues. The germline V gene has CDR1 SGHTA and CDR2 FQGNSA. CDR3 sequence: CASSFWYEQYF. The CDR3 nucleotides are TGTGCCAGCAGCTTTTGGTACGAGCAGTACTTC.

This clonotype came up a few times. The genes are TRBV2 and TRBJ1-5, with 7 bases aligning to TRBD1. Germline V CDR1 and CDR2: SNHLY, FYNNEI. The CDR3 is made up of 12 amino acids. V lost 6 bases to trimming and J lost 6 bases; unmatched junction nucleotides: 2. The CDR3 nucleotides read TGTGCCAGCAGCACAGGGGTTCAGCCCCAGCATTTT. Amino acids: CASSTGVQPQHF.

This CDR3 reads CATSDPTAGGANVLTF. CDR3 DNA: TGTGCCACCAGTGATCCAACAGCCGGCGGGGCCAACGTCCTGACTTTC. The chain joins TRBV24-1 to TRBJ2-6, with D unresolved. The CDR3 has 16 residues. CDR1 and CDR2 (germline): KGHDR, SFDVKD. With 3 bases removed from V and 4 bases from J, the gap between germline ends came to 12 bases.

This clonotype was picked up one time. The gene calls are TRBV6-1 and TRBJ2-7; TRBD2 matches 7 bases. J was trimmed by 0 bases and V by 6 bases; bases with no gene match: 8. This CDR3 spans 15 amino acids. The V gene's germline CDR1 is MNHNS and CDR2 SASEGT. Here the CDR3 DNA reads TGTGCCAGCAGGGCAAGCGGGGTCCTCTCCTACGAGCAGTACTTC. Translating gives CASRASGVLSYEQYF.

This clonotype has only one observation. This chain connects TRBV5-4 to TRBJ2-2; D remains unclear. The CDR3 spans 15 residues. CDR1 and CDR2 (germline): SGHNT, YYREEE (reference sequence). V was clipped by 5 bases and J by 0 bases, with 11 bases between them. CDR3 loop: CASSYESPNTGELFF. CDR3 DNA: TGTGCCAGCAGTTACGAATCACCGAACACCGGGGAGCTGTTTTTT.

The rearrangement joins TRBV5-1 to TRBJ1-6; no definite D call. The CDR3 is made up of 13 amino acids. Germline values: CDR1 SGHRS, CDR2 YFSETQ. V was pared by 2 bases and J by 8 bases, with 8 bases between. CDR3 bases: TGCGCCAGCAGCTTAAAACTAGATTCACCCCTCCACTTT. Translation: CASSLKLDSPLHF.

This clonotype was detected only a few times. V is TRBV20-1 and J is TRBJ1-2; TRBD1 aligns across 9 bases. CDR3 length: 12 residues. V was pared by 3 bases and J by 8 bases, with 4 bases of the junction left unmatched. Germline CDR1 DFQATT, CDR2 SNEGSKA (reference sequence). Here the CDR3 DNA reads TGCAGTGCTAGGGGCGGACAGGGGGGCTACACCTTC. Its translation: CSARGGQGGYTF.

The chain recombines TRBV7-2 with TRBJ2-5, with D possibly being TRBD1 (6 bases). This CDR3 comprises 14 residues. V was pared by 2 bases and J by 5 bases, with 12 bases between. From germline, CDR1 is SGHTA and CDR2 FQGNSA. CDR3 bases: TGTGCCAGCAGCTTAACATACAGGGCTGAGACCCAGTACTTC. Protein sequence: CASSLTYRAETQYF.

The CDR3 DNA reads TGTGCCAGCAGCTTAGAAGCTACAGGGGAGAACACCTTC. This translates into CASSLEATGENTF. The chain is built from TRBV7-6 and TRBJ1-2; 7 bases fit TRBD1. This CDR3 comprises 13 residues. The V and J ends lost 1 base and 12 bases, in that order; junction bases with no gene match: 8. CDR1 is SGHVS and CDR2 is FNYEAQ in the germline V gene. Full variable domain (outside the CDR3, taken from reference TRBV7-6 and TRBJ1-2): GAGVSQSPRYKVTKRGQDVALRCDPISGHVSLYWYRQALGQGPEFLTYFNYEAQQDKSGLPNDRFSAERPEGSISTLTIQRTEQRDSAMYRCASSLEATGENTFGSGTRLTVV.

The V call is TRBV10-3, the J call TRBJ2-1; the D is unclear. Germline CDR1 and CDR2: ENHRY and SYGVKD. The CDR3 has 13 residues. The V end was cut by 6 bases, the J end by 0 bases, with 6 bases between. The CDR3 DNA follows: TGTGCCATCAGCCCTAGCTCCTACAATGAGCAGTTCTTC. This codes for CAISPSSYNEQFF.